This T cell receptor (beta chain) was captured in a study of T-cell reconstitution after alpha-beta-depleted transplantation in children. Notes on the study in general: T-cell counts and diversity at one year post-transplant came mainly from newly produced T cells. In patients about two months after transplant, alpha-beta T cells reportedly arose from several hundred expanded graft clones.

Ten or more counts support this clonotype. What it recognizes is unknown. Unique molecular identifiers were incorporated into the prepared TCRbeta library. TCRdb re-derived calls from the PCR reads in MiXCR, one entry per CDR3 protein. Of 400,000 to 450,000 distinct CDR3 sequences in the sample, about 45% are singletons; the top ten hold approximately 25%. With 1 base removed from V and 4 bases from J, the gap between germline ends came to 11 bases. Germline-derived CDR1 and CDR2 are SGHRS and YFSETQ. CDR3 length equals 14 residues. The sequenced sample was PBMCs, obtained before TCRalphabeta/CD19-depleted stem cell transplant. The sequence came from a girl between 2 and 10 years old with aplastic anemia, due to receive a stem cell transplant. The chain couples TRBV5-1 to TRBJ2-5; D possibly corresponds to TRBD2 (6 bases). CDR3 region: CASSLKSGRETQYF. DNA of the CDR3: TGCGCCAGCAGCTTGAAAAGCGGGCGAGAGACCCAGTACTTC. Drawing the rest from reference TRBV5-1 and TRBJ2-5, the complete variable domain is KAGVTQTPRYLIKTRGQQVTLSCSPISGHRSVSWYQQTPGQGLQFLFEYFSETQRNKGNFPGRFSGRQFSNSRSEMNVSTLELGDSALYLCASSLKSGRETQYFGPGTRLLVL.